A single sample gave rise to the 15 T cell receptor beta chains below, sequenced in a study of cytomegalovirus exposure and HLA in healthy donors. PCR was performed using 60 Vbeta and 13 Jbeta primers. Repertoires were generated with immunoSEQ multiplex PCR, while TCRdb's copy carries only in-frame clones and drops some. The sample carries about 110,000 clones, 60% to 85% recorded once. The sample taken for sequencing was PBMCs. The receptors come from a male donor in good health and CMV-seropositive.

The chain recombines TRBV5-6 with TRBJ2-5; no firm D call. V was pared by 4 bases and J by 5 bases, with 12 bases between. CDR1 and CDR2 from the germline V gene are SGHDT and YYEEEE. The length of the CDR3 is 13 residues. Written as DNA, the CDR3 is TGTGCCAGCAGCCTAGATTACGGGGAGACCCAGTACTTC. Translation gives CASSLDYGETQYF.

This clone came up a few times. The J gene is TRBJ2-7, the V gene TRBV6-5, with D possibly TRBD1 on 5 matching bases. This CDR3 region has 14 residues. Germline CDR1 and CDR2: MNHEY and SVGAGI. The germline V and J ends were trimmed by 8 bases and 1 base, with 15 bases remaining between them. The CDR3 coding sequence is TGTGCCAGCGGTTTCTCCAGGGATTCCTACGAGCAGTACTTC. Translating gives CASGFSRDSYEQYF.

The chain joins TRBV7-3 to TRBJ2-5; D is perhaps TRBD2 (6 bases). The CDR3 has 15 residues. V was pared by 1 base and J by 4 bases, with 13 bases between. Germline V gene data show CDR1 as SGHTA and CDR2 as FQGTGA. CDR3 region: CASSLSGTLRETQYF. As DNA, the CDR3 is TGTGCCAGCAGCTTAAGCGGGACCTTGAGAGAGACCCAGTACTTC.

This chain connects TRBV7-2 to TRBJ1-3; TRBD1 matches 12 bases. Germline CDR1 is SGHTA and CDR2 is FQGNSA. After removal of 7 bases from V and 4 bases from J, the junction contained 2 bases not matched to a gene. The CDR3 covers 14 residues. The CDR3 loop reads CASTGTGGGNTIYF. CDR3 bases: TGTGCCAGCACAGGGACAGGGGGCGGAAACACCATATATTTT.

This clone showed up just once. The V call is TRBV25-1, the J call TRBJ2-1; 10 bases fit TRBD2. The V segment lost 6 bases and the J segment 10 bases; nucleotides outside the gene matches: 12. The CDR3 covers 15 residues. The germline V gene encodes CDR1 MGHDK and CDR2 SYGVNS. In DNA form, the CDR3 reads TGTGCCAGCAGCCCGTCGACTAGCGGGCAGGGCGAGCAGTTCTTC. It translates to CASSPSTSGQGEQFF.

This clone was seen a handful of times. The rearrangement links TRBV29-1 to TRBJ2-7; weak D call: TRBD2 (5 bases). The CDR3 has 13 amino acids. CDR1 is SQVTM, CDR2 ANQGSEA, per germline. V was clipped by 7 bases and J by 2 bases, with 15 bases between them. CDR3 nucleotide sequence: TGCAGCGCCAGGACGGCGGGTACCTACGAGCAGTACTTC. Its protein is CSARTAGTYEQYF.

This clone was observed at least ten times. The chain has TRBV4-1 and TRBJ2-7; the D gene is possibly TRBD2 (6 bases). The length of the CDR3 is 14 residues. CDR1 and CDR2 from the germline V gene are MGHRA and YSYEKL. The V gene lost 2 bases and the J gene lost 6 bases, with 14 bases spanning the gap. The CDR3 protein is CASSQRDFDSEQYF. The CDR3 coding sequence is TGCGCCAGCAGCCAAAGGGACTTCGATTCCGAGCAGTACTTC.

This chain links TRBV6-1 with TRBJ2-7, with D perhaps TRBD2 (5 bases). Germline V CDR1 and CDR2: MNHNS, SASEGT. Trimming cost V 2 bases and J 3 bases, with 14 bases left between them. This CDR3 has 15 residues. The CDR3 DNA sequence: TGTGCCAGCAGTGAACTTCGGGGAACGAACTACGAGCAGTACTTC. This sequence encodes CASSELRGTNYEQYF.

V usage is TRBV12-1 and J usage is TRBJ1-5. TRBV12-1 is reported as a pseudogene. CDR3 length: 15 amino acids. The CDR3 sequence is CATLEVLGGNQPQHF. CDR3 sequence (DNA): TGTGCCACCTTAGAGGTGTTGGGTGGCAATCAGCCCCAGCATTTT.

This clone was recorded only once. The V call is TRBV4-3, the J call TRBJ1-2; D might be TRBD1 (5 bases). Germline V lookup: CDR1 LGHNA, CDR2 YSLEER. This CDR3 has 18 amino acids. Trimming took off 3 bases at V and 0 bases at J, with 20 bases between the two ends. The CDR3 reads CASSQSGLQAATNYGYTF. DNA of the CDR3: TGCGCCAGCAGCCAGAGCGGGTTACAGGCCGCCACTAACTATGGCTACACCTTC.

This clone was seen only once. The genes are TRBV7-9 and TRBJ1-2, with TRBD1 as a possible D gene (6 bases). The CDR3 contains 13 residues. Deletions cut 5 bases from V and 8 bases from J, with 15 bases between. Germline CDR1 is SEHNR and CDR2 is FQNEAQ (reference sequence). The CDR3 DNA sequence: TGTGCCAGCAGCCCCTCGGGGGGCCTAGGCTACACCTTC. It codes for CASSPSGGLGYTF.

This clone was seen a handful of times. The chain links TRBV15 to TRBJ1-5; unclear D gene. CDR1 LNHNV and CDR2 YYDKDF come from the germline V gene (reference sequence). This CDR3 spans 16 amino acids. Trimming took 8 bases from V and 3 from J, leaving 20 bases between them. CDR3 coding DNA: TGTGCCACCGGCCCCCGCCACAGAGTCTACAATCAGCCCCAGCATTTT. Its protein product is CATGPRHRVYNQPQHF.

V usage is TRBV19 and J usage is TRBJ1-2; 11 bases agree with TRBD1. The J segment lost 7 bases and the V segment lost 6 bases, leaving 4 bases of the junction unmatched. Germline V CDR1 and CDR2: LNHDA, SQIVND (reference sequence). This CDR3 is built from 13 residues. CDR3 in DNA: TGTGCCAGTAGCCGGGACAGGGGGATTGGCTACACCTTC. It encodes CASSRDRGIGYTF.

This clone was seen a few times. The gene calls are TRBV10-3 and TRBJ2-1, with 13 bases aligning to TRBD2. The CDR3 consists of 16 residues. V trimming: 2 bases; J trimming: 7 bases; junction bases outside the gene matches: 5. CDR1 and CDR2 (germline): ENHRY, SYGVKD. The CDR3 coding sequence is TGTGCCATCAGTGAGACTAGCGGGGGGGCCGTAAATGAGCAGTTCTTC. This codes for CAISETSGGAVNEQFF.

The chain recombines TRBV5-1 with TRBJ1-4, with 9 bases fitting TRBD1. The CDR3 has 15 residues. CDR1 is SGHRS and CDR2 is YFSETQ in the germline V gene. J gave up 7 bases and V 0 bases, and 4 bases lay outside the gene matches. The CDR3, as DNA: TGCGCCAGCAGCTTGGCCGACAGGGGGGTTGAAAAACTGTTTTTT. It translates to CASSLADRGVEKLFF.